Shown below are 9 T cell receptor beta chains from a single sample sequenced in a study of identical twins. A single record per CDR3 protein comes from TCRdb applying MiXCR to the 5' RACE reads. The profile covers 500,000 or so distinct CDR3 sequences, with 14% appearing a single time and roughly 0.5% taken by the ten largest. The data also belong to a second study, concerning yellow fever vaccine responses in identical twins.

Sequencing was performed on CD4+ T cells sorted from blood. The origin of the receptors is a woman aged 18-29 years in good health.

A note on this clonotype: A read error is possible here, since a much larger clone lies one base away. This chain uses TRBV2 with TRBJ1-1, with TRBD1 matching over 10 bases. Per the germline V gene, CDR1 is SNHLY and CDR2 is FYNNEI. The V and J ends lost 6 bases and 1 base, in that order; junction bases with no gene match: 2. The CDR3 sequence is 14 residues long. The CDR3 protein is CASSGTGANTEAFF. CDR3 DNA sequence: TGTGCCAGCAGCGGGACAGGGGCGAACACTGAAGCTTTCTTT.

This clonotype was counted only a few times. The rearrangement joins TRBV28 to TRBJ1-2; weak D call: TRBD1 (6 bases). With 7 bases removed from V and 7 bases from J, the gap between germline ends came to 16 bases. The CDR3 loop spans 13 amino acids. Germline V gene data show CDR1 as MDHEN and CDR2 as SYDVKM. The CDR3 nucleotides are TGTGCCAGCATCTCCTTAGGGGGTTCTGGCTACACCTTC. Protein sequence: CASISLGGSGYTF.

The chain combines TRBV14 with TRBJ2-1; tentative D call: TRBD2 (5 bases). V was cut by 4 bases and J by 3 bases, with 19 bases left in between. There are 17 residues in the CDR3. CDR1 and CDR2 from the germline V gene are SGHDN and FVKESK. CDR3 DNA: TGTGCCAGCAGCCCAGCCCCGGGAAGGGCCTTCTACAATGAGCAGTTCTTC. Translation gives CASSPAPGRAFYNEQFF. Complete variable domain (other parts from reference TRBV14 and TRBJ2-1): EAGVTQFPSHSVIEKGQTVTLRCDPISGHDNLYWYRRVMGKEIKFLLHFVKESKQDESGMPNNRFLAERTGGTYSTLKVQPAELEDSGVYFCASSPAPGRAFYNEQFFGPGTRLTVL.

This sequence joins TRBV12-3 or TRBV12-4 and TRBJ1-6; D ambiguous. The V and J ends lost 2 bases and 0 bases respectively, with 5 bases between them. The CDR3 totals 15 residues. CDR3 in DNA: TGTGCCAGCAGTTTATCCCCCTCCTATAATTCACCCCTCCACTTT. This translates into CASSLSPSYNSPLHF.

This sequence joins TRBV6-1 and TRBJ2-7; D is perhaps TRBD2 (6 bases). This CDR3 has 12 amino acids. Trimming removed 8 bases at V and 3 bases at J, with 11 bases between. The germline V gene encodes CDR1 MNHNS and CDR2 SASEGT. The CDR3 reads CASGMDYYEQYF. The CDR3 DNA follows: TGTGCCAGCGGGATGGACTACTACGAGCAGTACTTC.

Only a few counts were recorded for this clonotype. The chain is built from TRBV18 and TRBJ2-5, with 10 bases identical to TRBD1. The CDR3 is made up of 15 amino acids. V shed 4 bases, J shed 5 bases, and the junction held 7 bases outside the gene matches. From germline, CDR1 is KGHSH and CDR2 LQKENI. CDR3 residues: CASSRGTGAGETQYF. CDR3 DNA: TGTGCCAGCTCACGAGGGACAGGGGCCGGGGAGACCCAGTACTTC.

The chain couples TRBV5-6 to TRBJ1-4; D might be TRBD1 (5 bases). This CDR3 comprises 13 residues. V was shortened by 4 bases and J by 8 bases, with 12 bases between the two germline ends. Germline-derived CDR1 and CDR2 are SGHDT and YYEEEE. The CDR3 region is CASSQDGTEKLFF. The DNA of the CDR3 is TGTGCCAGCAGCCAAGACGGGACCGAAAAACTGTTTTTT.

This clonotype was counted ten times or more. The rearrangement uses TRBV12-3 or TRBV12-4 and TRBJ2-7; D gene uncertain. The CDR3 runs to 12 residues. V was shortened by 2 bases and J by 3 bases, with 5 bases between the two germline ends. CDR3 nucleotide sequence: TGTGCCAGCAGTTTACGTAACTACGAGCAGTACTTC. Its protein product is CASSLRNYEQYF.

This chain connects TRBV7-9 to TRBJ2-1; 7 nucleotides align to TRBD2. Germline V gene data show CDR1 as SEHNR and CDR2 as FQNEAQ (reference sequence). V was clipped by 5 bases and J by 6 bases; unmatched bases: 10. This CDR3 has 15 residues. CDR3 amino acids: CASSPSGEGRNEQFF. In nucleotides, the CDR3 is TGTGCCAGCAGCCCCAGCGGGGAGGGTCGCAATGAGCAGTTCTTC.